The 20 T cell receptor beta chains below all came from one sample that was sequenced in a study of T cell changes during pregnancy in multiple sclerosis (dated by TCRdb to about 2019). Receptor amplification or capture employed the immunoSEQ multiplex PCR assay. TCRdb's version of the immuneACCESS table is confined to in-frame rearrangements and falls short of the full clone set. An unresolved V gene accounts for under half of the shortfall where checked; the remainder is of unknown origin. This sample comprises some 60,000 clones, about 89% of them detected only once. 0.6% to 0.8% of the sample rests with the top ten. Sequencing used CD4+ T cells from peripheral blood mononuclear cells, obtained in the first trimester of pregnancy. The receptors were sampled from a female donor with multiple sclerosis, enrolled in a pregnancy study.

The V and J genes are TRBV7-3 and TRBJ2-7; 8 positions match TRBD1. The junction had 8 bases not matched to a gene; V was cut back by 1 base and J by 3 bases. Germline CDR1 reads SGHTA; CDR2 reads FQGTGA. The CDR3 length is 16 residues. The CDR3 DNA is TGTGCCAGCAGCTTAAGTCGGGTTACAGGGGGCTACGAGCAGTACTTC. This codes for CASSLSRVTGGYEQYF. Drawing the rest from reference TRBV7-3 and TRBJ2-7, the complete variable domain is GAGVSQTPSNKVTEKGKYVELRCDPISGHTALYWYRQSLGQGPEFLIYFQGTGAADDSGLPNDRFFAVRPEGSVSTLKIQRTERGDSAVYLCASSLSRVTGGYEQYFGPGTRLTVT.

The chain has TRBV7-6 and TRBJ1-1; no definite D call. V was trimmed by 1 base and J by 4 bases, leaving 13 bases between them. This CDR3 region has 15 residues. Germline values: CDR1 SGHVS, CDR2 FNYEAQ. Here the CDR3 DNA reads TGTGCCAGCAGCTTAGGATCAACTCCTGGCACTGAAGCTTTCTTT. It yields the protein CASSLGSTPGTEAFF. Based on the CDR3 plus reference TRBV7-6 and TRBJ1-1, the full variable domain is GAGVSQSPRYKVTKRGQDVALRCDPISGHVSLYWYRQALGQGPEFLTYFNYEAQQDKSGLPNDRFSAERPEGSISTLTIQRTEQRDSAMYRCASSLGSTPGTEAFFGQGTRLTVV.

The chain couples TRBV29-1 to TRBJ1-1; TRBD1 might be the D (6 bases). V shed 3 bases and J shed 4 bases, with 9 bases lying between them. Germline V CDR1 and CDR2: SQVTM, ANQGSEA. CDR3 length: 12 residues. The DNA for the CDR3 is TGCAGCGTTGACAGGGGATTCACTGAAGCTTTCTTT. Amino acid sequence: CSVDRGFTEAFF.

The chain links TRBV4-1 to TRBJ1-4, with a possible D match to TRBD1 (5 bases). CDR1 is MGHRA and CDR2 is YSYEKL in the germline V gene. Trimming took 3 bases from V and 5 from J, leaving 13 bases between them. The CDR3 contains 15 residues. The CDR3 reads CASSQDGQGNEKLFF. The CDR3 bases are TGCGCCAGCAGCCAGGATGGGCAGGGAAATGAAAAACTGTTTTTT.

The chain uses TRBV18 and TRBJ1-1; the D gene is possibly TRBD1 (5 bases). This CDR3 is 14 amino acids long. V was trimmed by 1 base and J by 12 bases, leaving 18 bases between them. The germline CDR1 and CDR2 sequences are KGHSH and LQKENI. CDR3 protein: CASSPLGGNSGTFF. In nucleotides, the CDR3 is TGTGCCAGCTCACCACTTGGGGGGAATAGTGGAACTTTCTTT.

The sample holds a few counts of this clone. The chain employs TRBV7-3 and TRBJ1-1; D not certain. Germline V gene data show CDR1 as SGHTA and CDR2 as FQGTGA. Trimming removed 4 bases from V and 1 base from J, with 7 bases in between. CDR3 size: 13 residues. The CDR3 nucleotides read TGTGCCAGCAGCTCCGTCCCGAACACTGAAGCTTTCTTT. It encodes CASSSVPNTEAFF.

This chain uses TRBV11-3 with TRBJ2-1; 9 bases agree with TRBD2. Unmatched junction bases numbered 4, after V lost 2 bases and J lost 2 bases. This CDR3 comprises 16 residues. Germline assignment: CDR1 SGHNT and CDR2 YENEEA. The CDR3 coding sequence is TGTGCCAGCAGCTTAATGACTAGCGGTCCCTACAATGAGCAGTTCTTC. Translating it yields CASSLMTSGPYNEQFF.

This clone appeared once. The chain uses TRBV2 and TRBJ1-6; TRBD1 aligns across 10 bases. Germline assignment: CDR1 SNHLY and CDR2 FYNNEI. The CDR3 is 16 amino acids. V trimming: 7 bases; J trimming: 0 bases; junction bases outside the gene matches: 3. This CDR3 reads CASTRTGGSYNSPLHF. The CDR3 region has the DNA TGTGCCAGCACGCGGACAGGGGGCTCCTATAATTCACCCCTCCACTTT. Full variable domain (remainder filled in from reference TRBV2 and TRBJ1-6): EPEVTQTPSHQVTQMGQEVILRCVPISNHLYFYWYRQILGQKVEFLVSFYNNEISEKSEIFDDQFSVERPDGSNFTLKIRSTKLEDSAMYFCASTRTGGSYNSPLHFGNGTRLTVT.

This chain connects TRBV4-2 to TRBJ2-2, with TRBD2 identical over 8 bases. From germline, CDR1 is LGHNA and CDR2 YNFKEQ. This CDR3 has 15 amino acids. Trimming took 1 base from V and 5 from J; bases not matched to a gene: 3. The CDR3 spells CASSQVGTRTGELFF. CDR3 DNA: TGTGCCAGCAGCCAAGTCGGGACTAGAACCGGGGAGCTGTTTTTT.

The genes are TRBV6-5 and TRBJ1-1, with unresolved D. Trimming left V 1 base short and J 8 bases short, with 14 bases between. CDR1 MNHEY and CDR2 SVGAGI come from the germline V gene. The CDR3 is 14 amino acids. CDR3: CASSYYPRTGEAFF. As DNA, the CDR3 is TGTGCCAGCAGTTACTATCCACGGACGGGGGAAGCTTTCTTT.

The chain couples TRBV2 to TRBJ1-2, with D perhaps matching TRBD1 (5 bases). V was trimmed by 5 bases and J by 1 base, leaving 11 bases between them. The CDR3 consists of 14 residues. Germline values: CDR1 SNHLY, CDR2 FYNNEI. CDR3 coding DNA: TGTGCCAGCAGTATACAGGATATTAACTATGGCTACACCTTC. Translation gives CASSIQDINYGYTF.

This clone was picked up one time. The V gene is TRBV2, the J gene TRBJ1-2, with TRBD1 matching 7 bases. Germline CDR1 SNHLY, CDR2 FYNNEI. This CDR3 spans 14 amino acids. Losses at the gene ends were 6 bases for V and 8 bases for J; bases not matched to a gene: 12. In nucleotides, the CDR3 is TGTGCCAGCAGCGCCAGACAGGGTTATTTGGGCTACACCTTC. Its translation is CASSARQGYLGYTF.

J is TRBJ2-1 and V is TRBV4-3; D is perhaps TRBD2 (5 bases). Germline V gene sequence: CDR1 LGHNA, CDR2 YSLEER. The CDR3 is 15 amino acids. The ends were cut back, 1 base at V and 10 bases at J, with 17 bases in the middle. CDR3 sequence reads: CASSQASTPGWEQFF. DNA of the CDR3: TGCGCCAGCAGCCAAGCTAGCACCCCAGGATGGGAGCAGTTCTTC.

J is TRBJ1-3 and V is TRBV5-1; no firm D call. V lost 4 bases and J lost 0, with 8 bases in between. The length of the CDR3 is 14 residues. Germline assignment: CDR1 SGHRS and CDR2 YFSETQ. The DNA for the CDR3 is TGCGCCAGCAGCCTAGGCTACTCTGGAAACACCATATATTTT. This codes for CASSLGYSGNTIYF.

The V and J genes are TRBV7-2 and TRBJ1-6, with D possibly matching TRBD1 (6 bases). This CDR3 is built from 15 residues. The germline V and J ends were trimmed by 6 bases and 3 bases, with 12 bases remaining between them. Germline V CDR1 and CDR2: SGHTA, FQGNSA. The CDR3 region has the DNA TGTGCCAGCAGTCTGGACAGATTCTATAATTCACCCCTCCACTTT. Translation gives CASSLDRFYNSPLHF.

CDR3 sequence reads: CASSLVSQRGYNEQFF. In DNA, the CDR3 is TGTGCCAGCAGCTTAGTAAGCCAGCGGGGTTACAATGAGCAGTTCTTC. The chain recombines TRBV7-2 with TRBJ2-1; the match to TRBD2 covers 7 bases. V lost 1 base and J lost 4; bases outside the gene matches: 7. This CDR3 spans 16 amino acids. CDR1 is SGHTA and CDR2 is FQGNSA in the germline V gene.

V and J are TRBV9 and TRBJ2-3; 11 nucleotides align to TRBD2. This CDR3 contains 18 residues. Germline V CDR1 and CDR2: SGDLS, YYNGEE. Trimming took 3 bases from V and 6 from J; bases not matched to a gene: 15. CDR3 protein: CASSASLLLAGANDTQYF. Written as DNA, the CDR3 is TGTGCCAGCAGCGCCTCGCTGTTACTAGCGGGGGCAAATGATACGCAGTATTTT.

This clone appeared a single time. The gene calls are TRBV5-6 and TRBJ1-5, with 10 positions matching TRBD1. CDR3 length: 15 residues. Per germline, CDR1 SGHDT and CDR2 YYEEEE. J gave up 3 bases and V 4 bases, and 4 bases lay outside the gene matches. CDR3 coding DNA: TGTGCCAGCAGCATCGGGACAGGGGTCAATCAGCCCCAGCATTTT. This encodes CASSIGTGVNQPQHF.

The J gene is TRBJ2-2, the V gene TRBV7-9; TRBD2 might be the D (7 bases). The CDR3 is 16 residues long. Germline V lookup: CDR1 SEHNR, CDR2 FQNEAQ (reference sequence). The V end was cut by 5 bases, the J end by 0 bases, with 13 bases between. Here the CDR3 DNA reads TGTGCCAGCAGCGTAAGGGGGGGGTCGAACACCGGGGAGCTGTTTTTT. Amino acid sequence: CASSVRGGSNTGELFF.

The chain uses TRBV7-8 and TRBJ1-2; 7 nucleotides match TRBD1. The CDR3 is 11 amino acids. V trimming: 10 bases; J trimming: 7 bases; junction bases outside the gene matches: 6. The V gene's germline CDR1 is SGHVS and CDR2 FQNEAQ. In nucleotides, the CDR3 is TGTGCCACAACGCAGGGGGGTGGCTACACCTTC. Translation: CATTQGGGYTF.